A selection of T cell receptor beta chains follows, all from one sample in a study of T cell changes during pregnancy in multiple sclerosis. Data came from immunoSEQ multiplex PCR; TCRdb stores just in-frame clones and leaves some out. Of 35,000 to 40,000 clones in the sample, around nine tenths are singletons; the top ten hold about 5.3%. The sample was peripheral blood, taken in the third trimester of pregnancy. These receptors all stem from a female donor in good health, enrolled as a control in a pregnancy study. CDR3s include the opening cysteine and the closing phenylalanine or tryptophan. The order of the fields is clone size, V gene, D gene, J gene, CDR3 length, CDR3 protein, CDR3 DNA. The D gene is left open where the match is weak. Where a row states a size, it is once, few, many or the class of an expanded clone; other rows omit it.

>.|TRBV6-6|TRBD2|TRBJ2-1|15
CASSYSSGGYNEQFF
TGTGCCAGCAGTTACTCATCGGGGGGGTACAATGAGCAGTTCTTC
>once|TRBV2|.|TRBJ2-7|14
CASRLAGLSGEQYF
TGTGCCAGCAGGCTGGCGGGTTTGTCGGGCGAGCAGTACTTC
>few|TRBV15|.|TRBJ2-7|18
CATSRDHQEGALSYEQYF
TGTGCCACCAGCAGAGACCATCAGGAAGGGGCCCTTTCCTACGAGCAGTACTTC
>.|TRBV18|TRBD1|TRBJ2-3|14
CASSPGQGADTQYF
TGTGCCAGCTCACCCGGACAGGGGGCCGATACGCAGTATTTT
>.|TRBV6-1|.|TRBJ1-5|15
CASSEGGRGGQPQHF
TGTGCCAGCAGTGAAGGGGGCAGGGGAGGGCAGCCCCAGCATTTT
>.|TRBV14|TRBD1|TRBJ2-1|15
CASSLLQGSYNEQFF
TGTGCCAGCAGCCTACTACAGGGGTCCTACAATGAGCAGTTCTTC
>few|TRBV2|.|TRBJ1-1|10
CASSGGAAFF
TGTGCCAGCAGTGGTGGGGCAGCTTTCTTT
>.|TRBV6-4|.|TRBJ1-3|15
CASSEQADSGNTIYF
TGTGCCAGCAGTGAGCAGGCTGACTCTGGAAACACCATATATTTT
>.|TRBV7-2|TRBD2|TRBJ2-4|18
CASSLGLAGGGAKNIQYF
TGTGCCAGCAGCTTGGGGCTAGCGGGGGGAGGAGCCAAAAACATTCAGTACTTC
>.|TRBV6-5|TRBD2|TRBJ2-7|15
CASSPLAGISYEQYF
TGTGCCAGCAGTCCTTTAGCGGGAATCTCCTACGAGCAGTACTTC
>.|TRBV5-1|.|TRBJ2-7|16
CASSLAFEGASYEQYF
TGCGCCAGCAGCTTGGCCTTTGAGGGTGCGTCCTACGAGCAGTACTTC
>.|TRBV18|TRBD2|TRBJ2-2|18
CASSPISSGGSNTGELFF
TGTGCCAGCTCACCAATCTCTAGCGGAGGGTCGAACACCGGGGAGCTGTTTTTT
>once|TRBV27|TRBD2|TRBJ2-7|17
CASSSFGLAGASYEQYF
TGTGCCAGCAGTTCCTTCGGACTAGCGGGAGCCTCCTACGAGCAGTACTTC
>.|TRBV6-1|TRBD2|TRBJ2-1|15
CASGHRPGGNNEQFF
TGTGCCAGCGGACATAGGCCCGGGGGGAACAATGAGCAGTTCTTC
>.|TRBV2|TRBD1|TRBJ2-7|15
CASSERDSPLYEQYF
TGTGCCAGCAGTGAACGGGACAGTCCGCTCTACGAGCAGTACTTC
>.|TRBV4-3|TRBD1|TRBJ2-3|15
CASSQDGTGTDTQYF
TGCGCCAGCAGCCAAGACGGGACAGGGACAGATACGCAGTATTTT
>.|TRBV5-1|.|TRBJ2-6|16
CASSLGASWGANVLTF
TGCGCCAGCAGCTTGGGCGCCTCTTGGGGGGCCAACGTCCTGACTTTC
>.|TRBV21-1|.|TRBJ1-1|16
CASSTAPGSGGTEAFF
TGTGCCAGCAGCACTGCCCCGGGGTCAGGGGGCACTGAAGCTTTCTTT
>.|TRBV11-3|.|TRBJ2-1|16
CASSLRLGSNYNEQFF
TGTGCCAGCAGCTTACGCCTAGGCAGCAACTACAATGAGCAGTTCTTC
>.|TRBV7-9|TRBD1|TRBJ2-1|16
CASSSYRDSPYNEQFF
TGTGCCAGCAGCTCCTACAGGGACAGCCCCTACAATGAGCAGTTCTTC
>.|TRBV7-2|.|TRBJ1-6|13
CASSTGYNSPLHF
TGTGCCAGCTCGACGGGCTATAATTCACCCCTCCACTTT
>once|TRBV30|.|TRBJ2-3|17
CAWSVTPGRRVADTQYF
TGTGCCTGGAGTGTAACCCCGGGTCGTCGAGTGGCAGATACGCAGTATTTT
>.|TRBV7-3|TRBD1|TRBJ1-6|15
CASSSRTGPNSPLHF
TGTGCCAGCAGCTCACGGACAGGACCTAATTCACCCCTCCACTTT
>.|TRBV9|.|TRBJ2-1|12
CASSDTQGRQFF
TGTGCCAGCAGCGACACCCAGGGGAGGCAGTTCTTC
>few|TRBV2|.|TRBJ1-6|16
CASSYTTQGPGFPLHF
TGTGCCAGCAGTTATACAACACAGGGACCTGGGTTCCCCCTCCACTTT
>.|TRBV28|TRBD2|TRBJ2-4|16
CASSLNLLAGGNIQYF
TGTGCCAGCAGCCTCAATCTACTAGCGGGAGGCAACATTCAGTACTTC
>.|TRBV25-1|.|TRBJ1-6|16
CASSEGRPLAGSPLHF
TGTGCCAGCAGTGAGGGGAGGCCATTAGCCGGTTCACCCCTCCACTTT
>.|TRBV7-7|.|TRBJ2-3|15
CASSLARSSTDTQYF
TGTGCCAGCAGCTTAGCGCGATCTAGCACAGATACGCAGTATTTT
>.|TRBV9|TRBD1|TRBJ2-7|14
CASSAGQGGYEQYF
TGTGCCAGCAGCGCGGGACAGGGTGGGTACGAGCAGTACTTC
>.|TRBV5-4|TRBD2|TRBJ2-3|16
CASRGGTSGVGDTQYF
TGTGCCAGCAGGGGGGGGACTAGCGGGGTCGGAGATACGCAGTATTTT
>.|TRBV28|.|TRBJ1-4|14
CASRTGPLNEKLFF
TGTGCCAGCAGAACAGGGCCCCTTAATGAAAAACTGTTTTTT
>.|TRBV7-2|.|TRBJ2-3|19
CASSQAPVQRWPGEDTQYF
TGTGCCAGCAGCCAGGCCCCCGTCCAGCGGTGGCCGGGGGAAGATACGCAGTATTTT
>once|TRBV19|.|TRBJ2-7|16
CASREGGSGLSYEQYF
TGTGCCAGTAGGGAGGGGGGGTCGGGACTCTCCTACGAGCAGTACTTC
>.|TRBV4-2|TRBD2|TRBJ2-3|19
CASSLNTLAGGPGTDTQYF
TGTGCCAGCAGCCTAAATACTCTAGCGGGAGGGCCTGGCACAGATACGCAGTATTTT
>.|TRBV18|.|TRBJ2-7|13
CASSPQGVYEQYF
TGTGCCAGCTCACCACAGGGGGTGTACGAGCAGTACTTC
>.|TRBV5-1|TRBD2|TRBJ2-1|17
CASSPTQTSGGRHEQFF
TGCGCCAGCAGCCCTACCCAGACTAGCGGGGGGAGACATGAGCAGTTCTTC
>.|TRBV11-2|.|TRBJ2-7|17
CASSLDSGQGNSYEQYF
TGTGCCAGCAGCTTAGATTCCGGCCAGGGGAACTCCTACGAGCAGTACTTC
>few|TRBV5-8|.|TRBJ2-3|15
CASSLDREPTDTQYF
TGTGCCAGCAGCTTGGATCGGGAGCCCACAGATACGCAGTATTTT
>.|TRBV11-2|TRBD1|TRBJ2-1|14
CASSLVTGINEQFF
TGTGCCAGCAGCTTAGTGACAGGGATCAATGAGCAGTTCTTC